Listed below are T cell receptor beta chains from one sample, sequenced in a study of T cell repertoires in cytomegalovirus infection. TCRdb reanalysed the reads using MiXCR and keeps one entry per CDR3 protein. The sample holds 250,000 to 350,000 distinct CDR3 sequences, roughly 24% seen once. The sample comprised PBMCs. These receptor sequences come from a human donor in good health (CMV status not recorded). Some clones in this sample may be carry-over from other donors' samples. Both conserved end residues are part of each CDR3. D genes are given only for firm matches. Only part of the rows carry a size: once, few, many, or a class if the clone is expanded.

V gene	clone size	J gene	D gene	CDR3 DNA	CDR3 protein
TRBV10-3	-	TRBJ2-1	-	TGTGCCATCAGTGAGGGGGGACTTTCCTACAATGAGCAGTTCTTC	CAISEGGLSYNEQFF
TRBV18	many	TRBJ1-1	-	TGTGCCAGCTCACAGATTAACACTGAAGCTTTCTTT	CASSQINTEAFF
TRBV5-1	-	TRBJ1-4	-	TGCGCCAGCAGACTACAGGGAACTAATGAAAAACTGTTTTTT	CASRLQGTNEKLFF
TRBV7-2	-	TRBJ2-1	TRBD1	TGTGCCAGCACCTTAACAGGGGGGAATGAGCAGTTCTTC	CASTLTGGNEQFF
TRBV7-2	few	TRBJ2-2	-	TGTGCCAGCAGCGTACAGGGCCTCCTGTTTGAGCTGTTTTTT	CASSVQGLLFELFF
TRBV11-2	-	TRBJ1-1	TRBD1	TGCGCCAGCAGCTTTACAGGGGGGTACGGCAATGAAGCTTTCTTT	CASSFTGGYGNEAFF
TRBV28	few	TRBJ2-7	-	TGTGCCATCGCGGGGACCCCCTACGAGCAGTACTTC	CAIAGTPYEQYF
TRBV6-1	-	TRBJ2-2	-	TGTGCCAGCAGTGTGGGAACCGGGGAGCTGTTTTTT	CASSVGTGELFF
TRBV11-2	few	TRBJ2-5	TRBD1	TGTGCCAGCAGCCCCCCGGACAGGCAAGAGACCCAGTACTTC	CASSPPDRQETQYF
TRBV7-2	-	TRBJ1-1	-	TGTGCCAGCTGTAGAGTGGGGGCGGGGGGGTTAAGAGAAACTGAAGCTTTCTTT	CASCRVGAGGLRETEAFF
TRBV7-9	many	TRBJ2-3	-	TGTGCCAGCAGCTCTCAGTCGGATACGCAGTATTTT	CASSSQSDTQYF
TRBV6-2/TRBV6-3	-	TRBJ2-7	-	TGTGCCAGCAGCCTTCCGACAGTCCACTACGAGCAGTACTTC	CASSLPTVHYEQYF
TRBV27	few	TRBJ2-7	-	TGTGCCAGCAGTTTAGGTGGTGCCAGCTCCTACGAGCAGTACTTC	CASSLGGASSYEQYF
TRBV12-3/TRBV12-4	few	TRBJ2-3	TRBD2	TGTGCCAGCAGCCTGACTAGCGGGACTACAGATACGCAGTATTTT	CASSLTSGTTDTQYF
TRBV5-4	few	TRBJ2-5	-	TGTGCCAGCAGCTTGGAGGTGATGATGGAGGAGACCCAGTACTTC	CASSLEVMMEETQYF
TRBV20-1	-	TRBJ2-5	-	TGCAGTGCTAGCCTTAAAGAGACCCAGTACTTC	CSASLKETQYF
TRBV7-3	-	TRBJ2-5	TRBD2	TGTGCCAGCAGCTTAATAGCGGGGTCTCTGGAGACCCAGTACTTC	CASSLIAGSLETQYF
TRBV7-6	-	TRBJ2-7	-	TGTGCCAGCAGCTTAGCGCAGGCAGGGAAGTACGAGCAGTACTTC	CASSLAQAGKYEQYF
TRBV5-1	-	TRBJ2-1	TRBD2	TGCGCCAGCAGCTCGATGGGACTAGCGGGGGGTAGCTCCTACAATGAGCAGTTCTTC	CASSSMGLAGGSSYNEQFF
TRBV27	-	TRBJ2-7	TRBD2	TGTGCCAGCAGTCCGACCAGACTAGCGGGAGCCTTGGGGCAGTACTTC	CASSPTRLAGALGQYF
TRBV28	-	TRBJ1-2	-	TGTGCCAGCAGTCGGGAGTACTATGGCTACACCTTC	CASSREYYGYTF
TRBV5-8	-	TRBJ1-5	-	TGTGCCAGCAGCCCGGGACGCAGGGCTAATCAGCCCCAGCATTTT	CASSPGRRANQPQHF
TRBV7-2	-	TRBJ2-1	-	TGTGCCAGCAGCTCTAGCAGGGGCGTCGCCTACAATGAGCAGTTCTTC	CASSSSRGVAYNEQFF
TRBV20-1	-	TRBJ2-7	TRBD2	TGCAGTGCTAGAGAACGCGGGGGAGAGCCTTACGAGCAGTACTTC	CSARERGGEPYEQYF
TRBV28	few	TRBJ2-1	-	TGTGCCAGCAGCAGCCCCCAGGGCCCCTCCTACAATGAGCAGTTCTTC	CASSSPQGPSYNEQFF
TRBV11-2	few	TRBJ2-3	-	TGTGCCAGCAGCCCAAGGGGGGCCTACACAGATACGCAGTATTTT	CASSPRGAYTDTQYF
TRBV12-3/TRBV12-4	-	TRBJ1-2	TRBD1	TGTGCCAGCAGTTCCTCGGGACAGGGGAACTATGGCTACACCTTC	CASSSSGQGNYGYTF
TRBV14	-	TRBJ2-2	-	TGTGCCAGCAGCCATAACAGCTACACCGGGGAGCTGTTTTTT	CASSHNSYTGELFF
TRBV6-6	few	TRBJ1-5	TRBD1	TGTGCCAGCAGTCCGCTCTCCGGGACAGGGAAAAGAGATCAGCCCCAGCATTTT	CASSPLSGTGKRDQPQHF
TRBV2	-	TRBJ1-6	-	TGTGCCAGCAGTGACATGGTACTCTCCTATAATTCACCCCTCCACTTT	CASSDMVLSYNSPLHF
TRBV6-2/TRBV6-3	many	TRBJ1-1	-	TGTGCCAGCAGTCCTCATTCGACACGACTCACTGAAGCTTTCTTT	CASSPHSTRLTEAFF
TRBV6-1	few	TRBJ1-6	TRBD1	TGTGCCAGCAGGAGTTACGGGACAGGGGGTTACTCACCCCTCCACTTT	CASRSYGTGGYSPLHF